Following are 5 T cell receptor beta chains from one sample sequenced in a study of shared clonotypes between healthy human individuals. This table comes from immunoSEQ multiplex PCR, and its TCRdb copy is limited to in-frame clones, with some not included. The profile shows approximately 510,000 clones, around 79% of them singletons. The sample comprised PBMCs. These receptors were taken from a woman aged 40 to 50 in good health. Some clones in this sample may be carry-over from other donors' samples.

The chain combines TRBV11-2 with TRBJ2-3; D may be TRBD1 (6 bases). V dropped 0 bases and J dropped 7 bases, with 14 bases sitting between them. CDR3 length equals 15 residues. The V gene's germline CDR1 is SGHAT and CDR2 FQNNGV. This chain's CDR3 is CASSLEGAGRHTQYF. The CDR3 DNA is TGTGCCAGCAGCTTAGAGGGGGCAGGGAGACATACGCAGTATTTT.

The chain uses TRBV7-3 and TRBJ2-3; D gene ambiguous. The V and J ends lost 3 bases and 4 bases respectively, with 5 bases between them. Germline V lookup: CDR1 SGHTA, CDR2 FQGTGA. The CDR3 has 12 amino acids. CDR3 DNA sequence: TGTGCCAGCAGCTTTCCTTCAGATACGCAGTATTTT. Amino acid sequence: CASSFPSDTQYF.

Of note for this clone: This sample includes further DNA sequences coding for the same CDR3. CDR3 DNA: TGTGCCAGCAGTTTGGGGACCTACGAGCAGTACTTC. Amino acid sequence: CASSLGTYEQYF. The chain recombines TRBV28 with TRBJ2-7; no clear D. CDR1 and CDR2 (germline): MDHEN, SYDVKM. The CDR3 length is 12 residues. Trimming removed 3 bases at V and 2 bases at J, with 5 bases between.

The CDR3 here is CASSLNFQATDTQYF. CDR3 DNA sequence: TGTGCCAGCAGTTTAAACTTCCAGGCCACAGATACGCAGTATTTT. This chain uses TRBV27 with TRBJ2-3, with D hard to call. The ends were cut back, 2 bases at V and 2 bases at J, with 11 bases in the middle. There are 15 residues in the CDR3. The germline CDR1 and CDR2 sequences are MNHEY and SMNVEV (reference sequence).

The chain employs TRBV4-3 and TRBJ1-2, with 8 bases fitting TRBD1. Germline values: CDR1 LGHNA, CDR2 YSLEER. The junction had 10 bases not matched to a gene; V was cut back by 0 bases and J by 4 bases. This CDR3 spans 17 amino acids. CDR3 DNA sequence: TGCGCCAGCAGCCAAGATTGGCACAGGGGGGGAATCTATGGCTACACCTTC. As protein: CASSQDWHRGGIYGYTF.